The source of this T cell receptor (beta chain) is a study of PD-L1 blockade in urothelial cancer. Across the study: Atezolizumab 1,200 mg was given intravenously every 3 weeks, starting 2014. In the patient group, twenty-five of 29 were males with bladder-origin urothelial cancer. Blood samples contained a median roughly 150,000 T cells.

The patients' disease, urothelial carcinoma, was locally advanced or metastatic. This clone showed up just a few times. Assay used: immunoSEQ multiplex PCR; TCRdb lists only in-frame clones, some missing. The profile shows about 29,000 clones, about 90% of them singletons. The germline V gene has CDR1 SGHAT and CDR2 FQNNGV. The CDR3 totals 17 residues. V was pared by 2 bases and J by 0 bases, with 7 bases of the junction left unmatched. The receptor was isolated from a man aged 45-65 years with urothelial cancer. This chain links TRBV11-2 with TRBJ1-1; 9 nucleotides align to TRBD1. This specimen consisted of PBMCs, obtained around atezolizumab (anti-PD-L1) treatment. This chain's CDR3 is CASSLIITGGMNTEAFF. CDR3 coding DNA: TGTGCCAGCAGCTTAATCATTACAGGGGGCATGAACACTGAAGCTTTCTTT.